Below are 30 T cell receptor beta chains sequenced from a single sample in a study of cytomegalovirus exposure and HLA in healthy donors. Primers included in the PCR were 60 Vbeta and 13 Jbeta primers. Clones were read by immunoSEQ multiplex PCR, and TCRdb kept only the in-frame ones, dropping some. This sample has about 130,000 clones, with 65% to 85% found just once. Material for sequencing was PBMCs. The receptor source for this set is a middle-aged man in good health and CMV-seronegative.

This chain uses TRBV27 with TRBJ1-2, with a weak D call TRBD1 (6 bases). V lost 3 bases, J lost 2 bases, and 10 bases lay in between. Germline loops: CDR1 MNHEY, CDR2 SMNVEV (reference sequence). The CDR3 has 14 residues. CDR3 DNA: TGTGCCAGCAGTTTCGGGCAGGGGAACTATGGCTACACCTTC. Translated: CASSFGQGNYGYTF.

V and J are TRBV28 and TRBJ1-5; 7 bases are a match to TRBD1. The V gene's germline CDR1 is MDHEN and CDR2 SYDVKM. V lost 1 base to trimming and J lost 5 bases; unmatched junction nucleotides: 5. The CDR3 is made up of 15 amino acids. The CDR3 loop is CASSLFEGADQPQHF. In DNA, the CDR3 is TGTGCCAGCAGTTTATTTGAGGGGGCAGATCAGCCCCAGCATTTT.

The chain joins TRBV2 to TRBJ2-2; TRBD2 agrees at 8 bases. The V and J ends lost 3 bases and 8 bases, in that order; junction bases with no gene match: 5. CDR1 is SNHLY, CDR2 FYNNEI, per germline. This CDR3 region has 14 residues. CDR3 in amino acids: CASSEAGGRGELFF. CDR3 in DNA: TGTGCCAGCAGTGAGGCAGGCGGGAGGGGGGAGCTGTTTTTT.

DNA for the CDR3: TGTGCCAGCAGTCCCCCCCGGGTTGGTAACCAGGCTTTCTTT. Translation gives CASSPPRVGNQAFF. The chain has TRBV28 and TRBJ1-1; no firm D call. Germline values: CDR1 MDHEN, CDR2 SYDVKM. The ends were cut back, 5 bases at V and 11 bases at J, with 21 bases in the middle. CDR3 length: 14 amino acids.

This chain uses TRBV27 with TRBJ2-7; D is ambiguous. CDR1 is MNHEY and CDR2 is SMNVEV in the germline V gene (reference sequence). Trimming pared 4 bases from V and 6 bases from J, leaving 16 bases between. This CDR3 contains 14 residues. In DNA form, the CDR3 reads TGTGCCAGCAGTTCCGCCCAGCCAGGTGGCGAGCAGTACTTC. Amino acids: CASSSAQPGGEQYF.

The chain combines TRBV28 with TRBJ1-3, with unresolved D. The V gene's germline CDR1 is MDHEN and CDR2 SYDVKM. The CDR3 is 15 amino acids. Trimming cost V 7 bases and J 0 bases, with 13 bases left between them. CDR3 loop: CASTPPRGSGNTIYF. The DNA of the CDR3 is TGTGCCAGCACCCCCCCGCGGGGCTCTGGAAACACCATATATTTT.

V and J are TRBV11-3 and TRBJ2-1; 15 bases agree with TRBD2. This CDR3 region has 15 residues. CDR1 is SGHNT, CDR2 YENEEA, per germline. The V and J ends lost 4 bases and 9 bases, in that order; junction bases with no gene match: 4. The CDR3 reads CASSSGLAGGGEQFF. DNA of the CDR3: TGTGCCAGCAGCTCCGGACTAGCGGGAGGGGGTGAGCAGTTCTTC.

The sample holds a few counts of this clone. J is TRBJ2-4 and V is TRBV28; TRBD2 agrees at 9 bases. The CDR3 covers 15 residues. Trimming cost V 6 bases and J 8 bases; bases outside gene matches: 11. The germline gives CDR1 MDHEN, CDR2 SYDVKM. CDR3 region: CASSPGGSGSDIQYF. The CDR3 nucleotides are TGTGCCAGCAGCCCGGGGGGTAGCGGGAGTGACATTCAGTACTTC.

This chain uses TRBV27 with TRBJ2-5; the D gene is possibly TRBD2 (5 bases). The CDR3 spans 14 residues. V was cut by 0 bases and J by 9 bases, with 14 bases left in between. Germline CDR1 MNHEY, CDR2 SMNVEV (reference sequence). The CDR3 sequence is CASSLSRRVGAQYF. The CDR3 DNA sequence: TGTGCCAGCAGTTTATCTCGCCGAGTCGGGGCCCAGTACTTC.

The rearrangement links TRBV7-2 to TRBJ2-5; 7 nucleotides agree with TRBD1. The CDR3 has 15 residues. J gave up 4 bases and V 0 bases, and 5 bases lay outside the gene matches. Germline V CDR1 and CDR2: SGHTA, FQGNSA. The CDR3 loop is CASSLARQGPETQYF. The CDR3 DNA follows: TGTGCCAGCAGCTTAGCGCGACAGGGTCCAGAGACCCAGTACTTC. Together with reference TRBV7-2 and TRBJ2-5, the CDR3 gives the full variable domain: GAGVSQSPSNKVTEKGKDVELRCDPISGHTALYWYRQSLGQGLEFLIYFQGNSAPDKSGLPSDRFSAERTGGSVSTLTIQRTQQEDSAVYLCASSLARQGPETQYFGPGTRLLVL.

This clone has just one count. The chain combines TRBV5-1 with TRBJ2-4; TRBD1 agrees at 7 bases. Germline assignment: CDR1 SGHRS and CDR2 YFSETQ. The CDR3 extends over 15 amino acids. V lost 3 bases to trimming and J lost 3 bases; unmatched junction nucleotides: 6. The CDR3 DNA is TGCGCCAGCAGCTCGAACCGGGACAGCAAAAACATTCAGTACTTC. Amino acid sequence: CASSSNRDSKNIQYF.

The rearrangement joins TRBV20-1 to TRBJ2-7; D may be TRBD2 (5 bases). The CDR3 consists of 11 residues. The V gene's germline CDR1 is DFQATT and CDR2 SNEGSKA (reference sequence). V was pared by 2 bases and J by 4 bases, with 6 bases between. This CDR3 is CSARTGYEQYF. The CDR3 bases are TGCAGTGCTAGAACGGGGTACGAGCAGTACTTC.

V usage is TRBV9 and J usage is TRBJ2-1; D perhaps matches TRBD2 (6 bases). The V gene lost 4 bases and the J gene lost 7 bases, with 12 bases spanning the gap. Germline-derived CDR1 and CDR2 are SGDLS and YYNGEE. This CDR3 spans 13 amino acids. The chain's CDR3 is CASSLGSSNEQFF. CDR3 DNA sequence: TGTGCCAGCAGCCTCGGGAGTAGTAATGAGCAGTTCTTC. The entire variable domain, with the rest obtained from reference TRBV9 and TRBJ2-1, is as follows: DSGVTQTPKHLITATGQRVTLRCSPRSGDLSVYWYQQSLDQGLQFLIQYYNGEERAKGNILERFSAQQFPDLHSELNLSSLELGDSALYFCASSLGSSNEQFFGPGTRLTVL.

This clone is a singleton in its sample. J is TRBJ2-3 and V is TRBV7-6, with 9 bases identical to TRBD2. J gave up 10 bases and V 1 base, and 9 bases lay outside the gene matches. The CDR3 extends over 15 amino acids. Germline V gene data show CDR1 as SGHVS and CDR2 as FNYEAQ. CDR3 amino acids: CASSLVSGRTVPQYF. In nucleotides, the CDR3 is TGTGCCAGCAGCTTAGTTAGCGGGAGAACCGTCCCGCAGTATTTT.

With respect to this clone: An end of the junction does not agree with germline; a read error may underlie this. The V call is TRBV19, the J call TRBJ2-3; possibly TRBD1 for D (5 bases). CDR1 and CDR2 from the germline V gene are LNHDA and SQIVND (reference sequence). The CDR3 length is 12 residues. The CDR3 DNA reads TGTGCCAGTAGTATAGAGACAGAAACGCAGTATTTT. It is translated as CASSIETETQYF.

This sequence joins TRBV6-1 and TRBJ1-5; D unresolved. The CDR3 sequence is 20 residues long. Trimming stripped 0 bases from V and 0 bases from J, with 21 bases between. Germline CDR1 and CDR2: MNHNS and SASEGT. CDR3 in amino acids: CASSEALPGLLRGSNQPQHF. The DNA for the CDR3 is TGTGCCAGCAGTGAAGCGCTACCGGGCCTCCTGCGGGGTAGCAATCAGCCCCAGCATTTT.

A few counts support this clone. DNA of the CDR3: TGTGCCAGCTCCGACAGGGGGCGATACGGTGGCTACACCTTC. The encoded protein is CASSDRGRYGGYTF. The chain is built from TRBV19 and TRBJ1-2; 10 bases line up with TRBD1. The V segment lost 9 bases and the J segment 7 bases; nucleotides outside the gene matches: 11. The CDR3 runs 14 residues. The germline V gene has CDR1 LNHDA and CDR2 SQIVND (reference sequence).

The chain links TRBV29-1 to TRBJ2-1, with 8 bases that match TRBD1. The CDR3 sequence is 11 residues long. The germline V gene has CDR1 SQVTM and CDR2 ANQGSEA. The V segment lost 5 bases and the J segment 10 bases; nucleotides outside the gene matches: 4. The CDR3 DNA is TGCAGCGTTCGACAGGGGCAGGAGCAGTTCTTC. Translating gives CSVRQGQEQFF.

The rearrangement uses TRBV28 and TRBJ1-2; weak D call: TRBD1 (6 bases). CDR1 and CDR2 from the germline V gene are MDHEN and SYDVKM. The CDR3 is 12 amino acids. V was cut by 8 bases and J by 2 bases, with 9 bases left in between. This CDR3 reads CASSRGNYGYTF. The CDR3 DNA reads as TGTGCCAGCTCGAGGGGGAACTATGGCTACACCTTC.

V and J are TRBV10-3 and TRBJ1-2; D remains ambiguous. This CDR3 has 14 amino acids. The germline V and J ends were trimmed by 4 bases and 8 bases, with 17 bases remaining between them. Germline V gene data show CDR1 as ENHRY and CDR2 as SYGVKD. CDR3 in DNA: TGTGCCATCAGTGCAGAGGACTCTCCTGGGGGCTACACCTTC. It yields the protein CAISAEDSPGGYTF.

The chain joins TRBV10-2 to TRBJ1-1, with TRBD1 identical over 9 bases. V trimming: 6 bases; J trimming: 1 base; junction bases outside the gene matches: 9. The CDR3 consists of 16 residues. Germline V gene sequence: CDR1 WSHSY, CDR2 SAAADI. CDR3 residues: CASRGQGFVGNTEAFF. CDR3 coding DNA: TGCGCCAGCAGAGGACAGGGGTTCGTTGGGAACACTGAAGCTTTCTTT.

The chain recombines TRBV10-2 with TRBJ2-1; the match to TRBD2 covers 13 bases. V gave up 4 bases and J gave up 1 base; unmatched junction bases: 7. The CDR3 totals 18 residues. Germline lookup yields CDR1 WSHSY and CDR2 SAAADI. The CDR3 reads CASSGTSGRGRSYNEQFF. DNA for the CDR3: TGCGCCAGCAGTGGAACTAGCGGGAGGGGGCGGTCCTACAATGAGCAGTTCTTC.

This clone has a single count. This chain links TRBV28 with TRBJ2-7, with a weak D call TRBD1 (5 bases). The germline V and J ends were trimmed by 2 bases and 6 bases, with 14 bases remaining between them. CDR1 is MDHEN, CDR2 SYDVKM, per germline. CDR3 length: 14 amino acids. CDR3 in DNA: TGTGCCAGCAGTTTAAGCAGGGTTGCGTCCGAGCAGTACTTC. It codes for CASSLSRVASEQYF.

The V gene is TRBV27, the J gene TRBJ1-3; tentatively, D is TRBD1 (6 bases). Germline CDR1 MNHEY, CDR2 SMNVEV (reference sequence). V was clipped by 8 bases and J by 0 bases, with 8 bases between them. The CDR3 sequence is 13 residues long. The CDR3 DNA follows: TGTGCCAGCGGACAGATCTCTGGAAACACCATATATTTT. This translates into CASGQISGNTIYF.

The V and J genes are TRBV27 and TRBJ2-1; 15 bases agree with TRBD2. The CDR3 spans 17 residues. Germline V gene sequence: CDR1 MNHEY, CDR2 SMNVEV (reference sequence). Unmatched junction bases numbered 10, after V lost 4 bases and J lost 9 bases. The chain's CDR3 is CASSSRGGTSGRSEQFF. The CDR3 DNA follows: TGTGCCAGCAGTTCAAGAGGGGGGACTAGCGGGAGGAGTGAGCAGTTCTTC.

The chain recombines TRBV11-1 with TRBJ2-1; 9 nucleotides line up with TRBD1. CDR1 and CDR2 (germline): SGHAT, FQDESV (reference sequence). Trimming removed 5 bases from V and 6 bases from J; junction bases left unmatched: 11. There are 16 residues in the CDR3. CDR3: CASSVSGTGRPNEQFF. The CDR3 nucleotides read TGTGCCAGCAGCGTATCGGGGACAGGGAGACCCAATGAGCAGTTCTTC.

J is TRBJ2-7 and V is TRBV28, with D perhaps TRBD1 (7 bases). CDR1 and CDR2 (germline): MDHEN, SYDVKM. This CDR3 has 15 residues. The ends were cut back, 2 bases at V and 3 bases at J, with 14 bases in the middle. CDR3 loop: CASSLGGTASYEQYF. The CDR3 DNA follows: TGTGCCAGCAGTTTAGGAGGGACAGCGAGCTACGAGCAGTACTTC.

The rearrangement joins TRBV25-1 to TRBJ1-2, with 7 bases aligning to TRBD1. The CDR3 totals 13 residues. Per germline, CDR1 MGHDK and CDR2 SYGVNS. J lost 4 bases, V lost 6 bases, and 5 bases had no gene match. CDR3 region: CASRLTGSYGYTF. DNA for the CDR3: TGTGCCAGCAGGCTGACAGGGAGCTATGGCTACACCTTC.

The chain recombines TRBV10-3 with TRBJ1-2; 7 bases fit TRBD1. The ends lost 2 bases at V and 5 bases at J; junction bases unmatched: 5. Germline CDR1 ENHRY, CDR2 SYGVKD. The CDR3 sequence is 14 residues long. CDR3: CAISEGAGGYGYTF. As DNA, the CDR3 is TGTGCCATCAGTGAGGGGGCAGGGGGGTATGGCTACACCTTC.

The rearrangement uses TRBV28 and TRBJ2-3; D perhaps matches TRBD2 (6 bases). Germline CDR1 reads MDHEN; CDR2 reads SYDVKM. Deletions cut 6 bases from V and 1 base from J, with 11 bases between. This CDR3 contains 14 residues. In DNA, the CDR3 is TGTGCCAGCAGGGAGGGTGCGGGCACAGATACGCAGTATTTT. Encoded protein: CASREGAGTDTQYF.